What follows is one T cell receptor beta chain and its context. Antigen: not known. Together with a sample-barcoded 5' primer, a J-beta primer mix was included in a second PCR lasting about 6 to 12 cycles. TCRdb called the 5' RACE reads again in MiXCR, with one record for every CDR3 protein. The sample shows 1,800,000 or so distinct CDR3 sequences, roughly two fifths of them seen only once. The amount of total RNA extracted per sample was at least 5.5 micrograms. This entry belongs to a study of blood T cells in healthy people across ages. Trimming pared 4 bases from V and 13 bases from J, leaving 20 bases between. Germline CDR1 SGHTA, CDR2 FQGNSA. The CDR3 loop spans 14 amino acids. Study-level findings and limits: Diversity was estimated from one million T cells, and these estimates were considered underestimates. The donors' CMV status was not determined, possibly confounding changes in expanded clonotypes.

The sequenced sample consisted of blood. The V gene is TRBV7-2, the J gene TRBJ2-4; D might be TRBD1 or TRBD2, each matching 6 bases. The clonotype originates from a human donor in good health. CDR3 protein: CASSSDLRGGEQYF. The CDR3 DNA is TGTGCCAGCAGCTCAGACCTCAGGGGCGGGGAGCAGTACTTC.